Many counts were recorded for the clone carrying this T cell receptor beta chain. This sample was included in a study of regulatory T cells in long-lasting Graves disease. Sample time point: persistent/refractory GD, antithyroid drugs over 5 years with positive TRAb. TCR sequences were obtained from RNA taken from PBMCs. CDR1 is SGHAT and CDR2 is FQNNGV in the germline V gene. The CDR3 length is 19 residues. Losses at the gene ends were 5 bases for V and 5 bases for J; bases not matched to a gene: 18. Building of the TCR beta libraries involved iRepertoire HTBI primers and Arm-PCR of CDR3 regions. TCRdb reprocessed the multiplex PCR reads with MiXCR, giving one entry per CDR3 protein. The sample gives approximately 290,000 distinct CDR3 sequences, 22% of which show up once; roughly three fifths is in the top ten.

The sequence came from a female donor with Graves disease. The starting material was peripheral blood mononuclear cells (PBMCs), obtained when the disease was refractory, from a patient treated with antithyroid drugs. The J gene is TRBJ2-7, the V gene TRBV11-2, with 13 bases aligning to TRBD2. The CDR3 DNA sequence: TGTGCCAGCAGCCCCCGACGTACTAGCGGGAGGGCCGACATAAACGAGCAGTACTTC. The encoded protein is CASSPRRTSGRADINEQYF. Full variable domain (outside the CDR3, taken from reference TRBV11-2 and TRBJ2-7): EAGVAQSPRYKIIEKRQSVAFWCNPISGHATLYWYQQILGQGPKLLIQFQNNGVVDDSQLPKDRFSAERLKGVDSTLKIQPAKLEDSAVYLCASSPRRTSGRADINEQYFGPGTRLTVT.